This T cell receptor (beta chain) was sequenced in a study of blood T cells in healthy people across ages. Study conclusions and caveats: Donor CMV infection status was unknown, possibly confounding age-related changes in expanded clonotypes.

About this clonotype itself: Its antigen is not identified.

A J-beta primer mix and a sample-barcoded 5' primer were used in a second PCR of about 6 to 12 cycles. Unique molecular identifiers of 12 random nucleotides labeled each cDNA. TCRdb re-analysed the 5' RACE reads in MiXCR, keeping a single row per CDR3 protein. The table has over a million distinct CDR3 sequences, roughly 64% seen once. Sequenced: blood. The origin of this receptor is a man younger than 30 in good health.

CDR3 loop: CASSLVSGVRTYEQYF. The CDR3 DNA follows: TGTGCCAGCAGCTTAGTTTCCGGGGTCCGAACCTACGAGCAGTACTTC. This rearrangement joins TRBV7-9 to TRBJ2-7; TRBD2 is a possible D gene (5 bases). CDR3 length: 16 residues. Trimming stripped 1 base from V and 2 bases from J, with 15 bases between. CDR1 SEHNR and CDR2 FQNEAQ come from the germline V gene (reference sequence).